The clone carrying this TCR beta chain was counted once. The assay was immunoSEQ multiplex PCR, and TCRdb's table has in-frame clones only and misses some. The table shows over 350,000 clones, with around nine tenths occurring only once. The data belong to a study of blood T cell repertoires in COVID-19. Whole-study context: Sources were T cells, B-cell-depleted T cells, or PBMCs; the material itself was cDNA or gDNA.

The CDR3 contains 15 residues. Deletions cut 3 bases from V and 2 bases from J, with 15 bases between. Germline V gene data show CDR1 as SQVTM and CDR2 as ANQGSEA. Enrollees, about 18 to 100 years old, lived in about two dozen US areas. Cohorts were assigned according to the clinical history that participants reported. Sequencing used PBMCs or T cells enriched from blood (not recorded which). V gene TRBV29-1 combines with J gene TRBJ2-3; D is ambiguous. The receptor comes from a woman aged 18-29 years with acute COVID-19. The CDR3 nucleotides read TGCAGCGTTGATGGAGCGACCGCGTTCACAGATACGCAGTATTTT. This translates into CSVDGATAFTDTQYF.